The 17 T cell receptor beta chains below come from one sample, sequenced in a study of blood T cell repertoires in COVID-19. Generated by immunoSEQ multiplex PCR, the TCRdb table keeps only in-frame clones and is missing some. The sample yields around 200,000 clones, over 70% seen once. The material sequenced was peripheral blood. These TCRs come from a man between 40 and 49 years old with active or convalescent COVID-19.

This sequence joins TRBV6-1 and TRBJ2-7, with TRBD1 matching 7 bases. With 7 bases clipped from V and 2 bases from J, the junction kept 5 bases outside the gene matches. CDR1 is MNHNS and CDR2 is SASEGT in the germline V gene. The CDR3 contains 13 residues. CDR3 bases: TGTGCCAGCACCGTGACAGGGACCTACGAGCAGTACTTC. It is translated as CASTVTGTYEQYF.

The chain uses TRBV11-1 and TRBJ1-1; 8 nucleotides agree with TRBD1. In germline, CDR1 is SGHAT, CDR2 FQDESV (reference sequence). The CDR3 spans 13 residues. Germline trimming cut 6 bases from V and 9 bases from J; bases unmatched to any gene: 9. The CDR3: CASRERQGLQAFF. The CDR3 DNA is TGTGCCAGCAGGGAGAGACAGGGGCTTCAAGCTTTCTTT.

V gene TRBV30 combines with J gene TRBJ2-7, with 11 nucleotides matching TRBD2. The length of the CDR3 is 17 residues. J was trimmed by 2 bases and V by 2 bases; bases with no gene match: 11. The germline V gene encodes CDR1 GTSNPN and CDR2 SVGIG (reference sequence). CDR3 coding DNA: TGTGCCTGGAGTATCGGGGGGACTAGCGGTAAGACCTACGAGCAGTACTTC. Translating gives CAWSIGGTSGKTYEQYF.

V usage is TRBV7-9 and J usage is TRBJ1-4; tentatively, D is TRBD1 (5 bases). The CDR3 length is 15 residues. Germline V gene data show CDR1 as SEHNR and CDR2 as FQNEAQ (reference sequence). Trimming removed 5 bases from V and 1 base from J, with 11 bases in between. CDR3 nucleotides: TGTGCCAGCAGCCTTGGGGCCAAAACTAATGAAAAACTGTTTTTT. This codes for CASSLGAKTNEKLFF.

This clone was counted a few times. The genes are TRBV9 and TRBJ1-6, with 11 bases matching TRBD1. Germline V gene sequence: CDR1 SGDLS, CDR2 YYNGEE. This CDR3 spans 15 amino acids. V trimming: 2 bases; J trimming: 7 bases; junction bases outside the gene matches: 2. The CDR3 DNA follows: TGTGCCAGCAGCGTGGGGACAGGGGGGAATTCACCCCTCCACTTT. Its translation: CASSVGTGGNSPLHF.

This chain joins TRBV10-1 and TRBJ2-3; D remains ambiguous. In germline, CDR1 is WNHNN, CDR2 SYGVQD (reference sequence). This CDR3 contains 14 residues. V lost 0 bases and J lost 3, with 7 bases in between. CDR3 protein: CASSESPRTDTQYF. CDR3 in DNA: TGCGCCAGCAGTGAGTCACCCAGGACAGATACGCAGTATTTT.

This clone appeared a few times. The V call is TRBV19, the J call TRBJ2-2; D gene unclear. The CDR3 contains 15 residues. Germline CDR1 LNHDA, CDR2 SQIVND (reference sequence). V shed 3 bases and J shed 4 bases, with 12 bases lying between them. The CDR3 protein is CASSIGLQSTGELFF. CDR3 DNA: TGTGCCAGTAGTATCGGTTTACAGAGCACCGGGGAGCTGTTTTTT.

The genes are TRBV6-1 and TRBJ2-1, with 7 bases matching TRBD2. The trim removed 2 bases at V and 7 bases at J, leaving 8 bases unmatched. The CDR3 is made up of 15 amino acids. Germline V gene data show CDR1 as MNHNS and CDR2 as SASEGT. CDR3 nucleotide sequence: TGTGCCAGCAGTGAAAAGGCGGGAGTCGGGAATGAGCAGTTCTTC. This codes for CASSEKAGVGNEQFF.

The rearrangement uses TRBV6-2 or TRBV6-3 and TRBJ1-4, with a weak D call TRBD1 (5 bases). Germline CDR1 MNHEY, CDR2 SVGEGT. Trimming took off 4 bases at V and 8 bases at J, with 17 bases between the two ends. The CDR3 covers 15 residues. The CDR3 protein is CASSSSTVAREKLFF. The CDR3, as DNA: TGTGCCAGCAGTTCATCGACAGTAGCTCGAGAAAAACTGTTTTTT.

The chain employs TRBV7-2 and TRBJ1-5; 9 positions match TRBD1. After removal of 5 bases from V and 6 bases from J, the junction contained 11 bases not matched to a gene. Germline loops: CDR1 SGHTA, CDR2 FQGNSA. This CDR3 spans 16 amino acids. The CDR3, as DNA: TGTGCCAGCAGCCAAACGTCCGGGACAGGGACTCAGCCCCAGCATTTT. Translated, it gives CASSQTSGTGTQPQHF.

This chain links TRBV27 with TRBJ2-7, with TRBD2 as a possible D gene (6 bases). This CDR3 is 15 amino acids long. Germline CDR1 MNHEY, CDR2 SMNVEV (reference sequence). V lost 3 bases and J 1 base, leaving 13 bases between the germline ends. The CDR3, as DNA: TGTGCCAGCAGTTTGGGCGGGACCCTATCCTACGAGCAGTACTTC. Protein: CASSLGGTLSYEQYF.

V and J are TRBV6-5 and TRBJ2-7; weak D call: TRBD1 (6 bases). This CDR3 is built from 13 residues. Germline assignment: CDR1 MNHEY and CDR2 SVGAGI. The V end lost 7 bases, the J end lost 0 bases, and 10 bases lay between the germline ends. The chain's CDR3 is CASKGDNSYEQYF. The CDR3 DNA is TGTGCCAGCAAAGGGGACAACTCCTACGAGCAGTACTTC.

The rearrangement uses TRBV7-9 and TRBJ2-1; 7 bases agree with TRBD1. V trimming: 4 bases; J trimming: 1 base; junction bases outside the gene matches: 10. This CDR3 has 17 amino acids. Germline lookup yields CDR1 SEHNR and CDR2 FQNEAQ (reference sequence). Here the CDR3 reads CASSSSGQFISYNEQFF. The CDR3 bases are TGTGCCAGCAGCTCCTCGGGACAGTTCATATCCTACAATGAGCAGTTCTTC.

This chain uses TRBV24-1 with TRBJ1-5; possibly TRBD1 for D (5 bases). Between the trimmed V and J ends, which lost 2 bases and 7 bases, there was a span of 11 bases. The CDR3 contains 14 residues. CDR1 is KGHDR, CDR2 SFDVKD, per germline. The DNA for the CDR3 is TGTGCCACCAGTGATTCCCGGGGGGACCAGCCCCAGCATTTT. Translation: CATSDSRGDQPQHF.

CDR3 residues: CAWFGQGKNYGYTF. The DNA of the CDR3 is TGTGCCTGGTTCGGGCAGGGAAAGAACTATGGCTACACCTTC. This chain connects TRBV30 to TRBJ1-2; weak D call: TRBD1 (5 bases). Trimming took 5 bases from V and 2 from J, leaving 15 bases between them. The germline CDR1 and CDR2 sequences are GTSNPN and SVGIG (reference sequence). The CDR3 runs to 14 residues.

This clone came up once. This chain uses TRBV7-6 with TRBJ1-2, with D unclear. Germline lookup yields CDR1 SGHVS and CDR2 FNYEAQ. V was shortened by 5 bases and J by 4 bases, with 14 bases between the two germline ends. The CDR3 runs to 14 residues. CDR3 residues: CASSLGEVGYGYTF. The CDR3 nucleotides are TGTGCCAGCAGCCTGGGAGAAGTGGGCTATGGCTACACCTTC.

CDR3 in amino acids: CASSLRGDSKETQYF. CDR3 DNA: TGTGCCAGCAGTTTACGTGGGGACTCAAAGGAGACCCAGTACTTC. The V and J genes are TRBV27 and TRBJ2-5; maybe TRBD2 (6 bases). Trimming shortened V by 2 bases and J by 5 bases, and 15 bases separated the two germline ends. The CDR3 contains 15 residues. Germline V gives CDR1 MNHEY, CDR2 SMNVEV (reference sequence).